The entry that follows covers one T cell receptor (beta chain) sequence. The sample originates from a study of blood T cell repertoires in COVID-19. Study summary: From T cells, B-cell-depleted T cells, or PBMCs came the material, which was cDNA or gDNA.

Clones were sequenced by immunoSEQ multiplex PCR, and TCRdb holds only the in-frame ones, with some missing. Here the sample spans 150,000 to 200,000 clones, about 86% being singletons. The CDR3 has 16 residues. The V end lost 0 bases, the J end lost 1 base, and 12 bases lay between the germline ends. Germline loops: CDR1 LGHNA, CDR2 YSLEER. J is TRBJ1-1 and V is TRBV4-3; no definite D call. The sample comprised peripheral blood. This TCR was recovered from a woman at least 80 years old in a cohort sampled during active or convalescent COVID-19. CDR3 coding DNA: TGCGCCAGCAGCCAAGATCTCCCGGGAGGGAACACTGAAGCTTTCTTT. Translated: CASSQDLPGGNTEAFF.